A selection of T cell receptor beta chains follows, all from one sample in a study of blood T cell repertoires in COVID-19. Libraries were prepared by immunoSEQ multiplex PCR; TCRdb keeps only in-frame clonotypes and omits some of them. The table lists about 150,000 clones, roughly 87% of them singletons. What was sequenced was PBMCs or T cells enriched from blood (not recorded which). Receptor source: a woman aged 35 to 49 who had been exposed to COVID-19. CDR3s include the opening cysteine and the closing phenylalanine or tryptophan. The D gene is left open where the match is weak. Clone size appears in some rows only: once, few, many, or a class for an expanded clone.

abundance: .
v_gene: TRBV19
d_gene: TRBD2
j_gene: TRBJ2-7
CDR3aa: CASSSGAGAYEQYF

abundance: .
v_gene: TRBV19
d_gene: TRBD1
j_gene: TRBJ2-1
CDR3aa: CASRSGQGNEQFF

abundance: .
v_gene: TRBV5-1
d_gene: TRBD2
j_gene: TRBJ2-1
CDR3aa: CASQVLAGVNDEQFF

abundance: .
v_gene: TRBV2
d_gene: TRBD1
j_gene: TRBJ1-2
CDR3aa: CASIKGTGVLGYTF

abundance: once
v_gene: TRBV4-3
d_gene: TRBD2
j_gene: TRBJ2-1
CDR3aa: CASSQDGTSGPSSYNEQFF

abundance: .
v_gene: TRBV28
d_gene: TRBD1
j_gene: TRBJ1-2
CDR3aa: CASTPGQIYGYTF

abundance: .
v_gene: TRBV3-1/TRBV3-2
d_gene: TRBD2
j_gene: TRBJ2-1
CDR3aa: CASSQGLAGHNEQFF

abundance: .
v_gene: TRBV25-1
d_gene: TRBD1
j_gene: TRBJ1-2
CDR3aa: CASSPSGQGYRYGYTF

abundance: .
v_gene: TRBV5-6
d_gene: .
j_gene: TRBJ1-4
CDR3aa: CASSQRGSNEKLFF

abundance: .
v_gene: TRBV6-6
d_gene: TRBD1
j_gene: TRBJ2-5
CDR3aa: CASSYIGQEETQYF

abundance: .
v_gene: TRBV7-8
d_gene: TRBD2
j_gene: TRBJ2-5
CDR3aa: CASSVAGGPQETQYF

abundance: .
v_gene: TRBV10-1
d_gene: TRBD1
j_gene: TRBJ2-1
CDR3aa: CASSEKGASYNEQFF

abundance: .
v_gene: TRBV15
d_gene: TRBD2
j_gene: TRBJ2-3
CDR3aa: CATSIQRGGRDTQYF

abundance: .
v_gene: TRBV27
d_gene: .
j_gene: TRBJ2-3
CDR3aa: CASSFYTGFVPDTQYF

abundance: few
v_gene: TRBV6-4
d_gene: TRBD2
j_gene: TRBJ2-7
CDR3aa: CASSQSSGTSYEQYF

abundance: few
v_gene: TRBV27
d_gene: .
j_gene: TRBJ1-1
CDR3aa: CASTSLGTPNTEAFF

abundance: .
v_gene: TRBV7-3
d_gene: TRBD1
j_gene: TRBJ1-1
CDR3aa: CASSTGQGETEAFF

abundance: .
v_gene: TRBV6-5
d_gene: .
j_gene: TRBJ1-2
CDR3aa: CASSYGSGHGYTF

abundance: .
v_gene: TRBV7-8
d_gene: .
j_gene: TRBJ2-1
CDR3aa: CASSLGGLYPRNEQFF

abundance: .
v_gene: TRBV29-1
d_gene: .
j_gene: TRBJ2-6
CDR3aa: CSVEDLKGHRSSGANVLTF

abundance: .
v_gene: TRBV9
d_gene: TRBD1
j_gene: TRBJ2-3
CDR3aa: CASSGGQGWVTDTQYF

abundance: .
v_gene: TRBV19
d_gene: .
j_gene: TRBJ1-5
CDR3aa: CASSSDRNQPQHF

abundance: .
v_gene: TRBV5-8
d_gene: TRBD2
j_gene: TRBJ2-3
CDR3aa: CASSSRLASVLDTQYF

abundance: .
v_gene: TRBV7-9
d_gene: .
j_gene: TRBJ2-1
CDR3aa: CASSLAGGGANEQFF

abundance: .
v_gene: TRBV18
d_gene: TRBD1
j_gene: TRBJ1-2
CDR3aa: CASSPLSTGGDGYTF

abundance: .
v_gene: TRBV19
d_gene: .
j_gene: TRBJ1-1
CDR3aa: CASSIVGDTEAFF

abundance: .
v_gene: TRBV7-9
d_gene: .
j_gene: TRBJ2-7
CDR3aa: CASAGPPSYEQYF

abundance: .
v_gene: TRBV7-2
d_gene: .
j_gene: TRBJ1-5
CDR3aa: CASSPHSVSNQPQHF

abundance: .
v_gene: TRBV18
d_gene: TRBD1
j_gene: TRBJ2-1
CDR3aa: CASSPRQGANNEQFF

abundance: .
v_gene: TRBV7-3
d_gene: .
j_gene: TRBJ2-7
CDR3aa: CASSLAGAYEQYF

abundance: .
v_gene: TRBV3-1/TRBV3-2
d_gene: .
j_gene: TRBJ2-5
CDR3aa: CASSENGGLGETQYF

abundance: .
v_gene: TRBV28
d_gene: TRBD2
j_gene: TRBJ2-3
CDR3aa: CASSLGAVSSGSTDTQYF

abundance: .
v_gene: TRBV7-9
d_gene: .
j_gene: TRBJ2-1
CDR3aa: CASSLVRLNNEQFF

abundance: once
v_gene: TRBV6-5
d_gene: TRBD2
j_gene: TRBJ2-3
CDR3aa: CASSPLAGGTDTQYF

abundance: .
v_gene: TRBV6-2/TRBV6-3
d_gene: .
j_gene: TRBJ2-1
CDR3aa: CASSSMGGQRIF

abundance: few
v_gene: TRBV28
d_gene: TRBD1
j_gene: TRBJ1-1
CDR3aa: CASSDQGARAFF

abundance: .
v_gene: TRBV28
d_gene: TRBD1
j_gene: TRBJ1-6
CDR3aa: CASSGGGTGVSYNSPLHF

abundance: once
v_gene: TRBV19
d_gene: TRBD1
j_gene: TRBJ1-2
CDR3aa: CASNSGTGDYSTNYGYTF

abundance: .
v_gene: TRBV10-2
d_gene: .
j_gene: TRBJ1-1
CDR3aa: CASSDQSEAFF

abundance: .
v_gene: TRBV5-5
d_gene: TRBD2
j_gene: TRBJ2-1
CDR3aa: CASSGRLAGSEQFF

abundance: .
v_gene: TRBV7-6
d_gene: .
j_gene: TRBJ2-1
CDR3aa: CASSSPLGNEQFF

abundance: .
v_gene: TRBV5-1
d_gene: .
j_gene: TRBJ1-2
CDR3aa: CASSLPSYSYTF

abundance: .
v_gene: TRBV9
d_gene: .
j_gene: TRBJ2-5
CDR3aa: CASSVGPRTREETQYF

abundance: .
v_gene: TRBV19
d_gene: TRBD1
j_gene: TRBJ1-2
CDR3aa: CASRGNRGSPGYTF

abundance: .
v_gene: TRBV9
d_gene: .
j_gene: TRBJ2-7
CDR3aa: CASSVSGYEQYF

abundance: few
v_gene: TRBV6-5
d_gene: .
j_gene: TRBJ1-5
CDR3aa: CASSYGGDPNQPQHF

abundance: .
v_gene: TRBV4-1
d_gene: TRBD2
j_gene: TRBJ2-7
CDR3aa: CASSPTVGAGGRYEQYF

abundance: .
v_gene: TRBV6-2/TRBV6-3
d_gene: TRBD2
j_gene: TRBJ2-3
CDR3aa: CASSSPLAATDTQYF